The 20 T cell receptor beta chains listed next were all sequenced from one sample in a study of spatial heterogeneity in lung cancer. Overall study results and limits: Counts of expanded alpha and beta TCRs within tumors tracked the tumor nonsynonymous mutation count.

TCRdb re-called the 5' RACE reads with MiXCR, one entry per CDR3 protein. The table records some 9,000 distinct CDR3 sequences, 13% to 15% of them present only once. Their antigen targets remain unknown. Time point defined: sample taken at primary tumor resection. The source was lung tumor tissue, collected at surgery. These receptors all stem from a male donor with early-stage non-small cell lung cancer.

This clonotype was seen ten or more times. A library made for alpha chains picked up this beta chain off target, so its size means little. This chain links TRBV7-2 with TRBJ2-3; possibly TRBD1 for D (6 bases). Germline assignment: CDR1 SGHTA and CDR2 FQGNSA. V lost 2 bases and J 3 bases, leaving 15 bases between the germline ends. CDR3 length: 16 amino acids. The CDR3 loop reads CASSLSMAGVTDTQYF. The CDR3 DNA reads as TGTGCCAGCAGCTTATCTATGGCAGGGGTTACAGATACGCAGTATTTT.

This clonotype has at least ten counts. This beta chain slipped into a library made for alpha chains as a stray read, so its size is not meaningful. The CDR3, as DNA: TGTGCCTGGAGTACACAGGGAGGCAATCAGCCCCAGCATTTT. Translating it yields CAWSTQGGNQPQHF. The rearrangement links TRBV30 to TRBJ1-5, with a tentative D call TRBD1 (6 bases). Germline lookup yields CDR1 GTSNPN and CDR2 SVGIG (reference sequence). The CDR3 sequence is 14 residues long. Trimming took 2 bases from V and 2 from J, leaving 10 bases between them. The variable domain in full, completed from reference TRBV30 and TRBJ1-5, reads SQTIHQWPATLVQPVGSPLSLECTVEGTSNPNLYWYRQAAGRGLQLLFYSVGIGQISSEVPQNLSASRPQDRQFILSSKKLLLSDSGFYLCAWSTQGGNQPQHFGDGTRLSIL.

This clonotype was recorded many times. Since the library was made to target alpha chains, this beta chain is a stray read and its abundance is not meaningful. The chain has TRBV10-3 and TRBJ1-5; 9 nucleotides match TRBD1. J was trimmed by 3 bases and V by 10 bases; bases with no gene match: 7. CDR3 length: 14 residues. Germline CDR1 is ENHRY and CDR2 is SYGVKD. CDR3 nucleotides: TGTGCCACTCACGGGACAGGGTACAATCAGCCCCAGCATTTT. Amino acid sequence: CATHGTGYNQPQHF.

Ten or more counts support this clonotype. Since the library was made to target alpha chains, this beta chain is a stray read and its abundance is not meaningful. The J gene is TRBJ2-2, the V gene TRBV6-2 or TRBV6-3; 8 nucleotides align to TRBD1. Unmatched junction bases numbered 5, after V lost 2 bases and J lost 6 bases. This CDR3 has 15 residues. CDR1 and CDR2 (germline): MNHEY, SVGEGT. CDR3 in amino acids: CASSYGDRMAGELFF. The CDR3 nucleotides are TGTGCCAGCAGTTACGGGGACAGGATGGCCGGGGAGCTGTTTTTT.

This clonotype was recorded many times. This beta chain represents an off-target read in a library built for alpha chains; its size is of limited meaning. V usage is TRBV28 and J usage is TRBJ1-5; D unclear. The CDR3 has 15 amino acids. Germline CDR1 is MDHEN and CDR2 is SYDVKM. V lost 1 base and J lost 10, with 17 bases in between. The CDR3 spells CASSLSSSRPLPQHF. As DNA, the CDR3 is TGTGCCAGCAGTTTATCCAGTTCGCGGCCACTACCCCAGCATTTT.

By proportion, this clonotype is large. Since it is a stray read in a library aimed at alpha chains, this beta chain has a size that is not meaningful. The J gene is TRBJ2-5, the V gene TRBV20-1, with TRBD2 matching over 7 bases. CDR3 length: 15 amino acids. Germline V gives CDR1 DFQATT, CDR2 SNEGSKA (reference sequence). V dropped 2 bases and J dropped 2; count of bases not matched to a gene: 8. The CDR3, as DNA: TGCAGTGCTAGACTCGCTAGCGGACCACAAGAGACCCAGTACTTC. As protein: CSARLASGPQETQYF.

By its share, this clonotype is medium-sized (0.01 to 0.1%). A library made for alpha chains picked up this beta chain off target, so its size means little. The chain couples TRBV27 to TRBJ2-3, with D perhaps being TRBD1 or TRBD2 (6 bases each). The V end was cut by 3 bases, the J end by 0 bases, with 22 bases between. The CDR3 spans 19 residues. Germline V gene data show CDR1 as MNHEY and CDR2 as SMNVEV (reference sequence). Written as DNA, the CDR3 is TGTGCCAGCAGTTTTGGGTCCGGGGGCGTCATCACCAGCACAGATACGCAGTATTTT. It is translated as CASSFGSGGVITSTDTQYF.

A remark on this clonotype: The library was designed around alpha chains, so this beta chain is a stray read whose abundance carries little weight. The chain has TRBV28 and TRBJ1-5; possibly TRBD1 for D (5 bases). CDR3 length: 15 residues. The germline V gene has CDR1 MDHEN and CDR2 SYDVKM. The V end lost 5 bases, the J end lost 0 bases, and 11 bases lay between the germline ends. The CDR3 spells CASSPLRGSNQPQHF. The CDR3 coding sequence is TGTGCCAGCAGTCCCCTGAGGGGTAGCAATCAGCCCCAGCATTTT.

This clonotype was picked up many times. Because the library targeted alpha chains, this beta chain is an off-target read whose size means little. The V call is TRBV6-1, the J call TRBJ1-6; D not resolved. The CDR3 extends over 13 amino acids. CDR1 and CDR2 from the germline V gene are MNHNS and SASEGT. V was trimmed by 2 bases and J by 8 bases, leaving 7 bases between them. CDR3 nucleotides: TGTGCCAGCAGTGAACTTTATGATTCACCCCTCCACTTT. It codes for CASSELYDSPLHF.

This clonotype was recorded many times. This beta chain is an off-target read within a library intended for alpha chains, so its frequency means little. V is TRBV7-6 and J is TRBJ2-7; 16 bases are a match to TRBD2. The J segment lost 2 bases and the V segment lost 2 bases, leaving 15 bases of the junction unmatched. The CDR3 loop spans 21 amino acids. Germline V gives CDR1 SGHVS, CDR2 FNYEAQ. In nucleotides, the CDR3 is TGTGCCAGCAGCTTACCCAGCCCGGGACTAGCGGGAGGGAAGGTAACCTACGAGCAGTACTTC. Its translation is CASSLPSPGLAGGKVTYEQYF.

The table lists this clonotype with many counts. Since the library was made to target alpha chains, this beta chain is a stray read and its abundance is not meaningful. The chain couples TRBV5-1 to TRBJ2-3; D perhaps matches TRBD1 (5 bases). The V end was cut by 3 bases, the J end by 1 base, with 9 bases between. The length of the CDR3 is 14 residues. Per germline, CDR1 SGHRS and CDR2 YFSETQ. The CDR3 bases are TGCGCCAGCAGCTCGCTCAGGGGCACAGATACGCAGTATTTT. The encoded protein is CASSSLRGTDTQYF.

In its sample, this clonotype was seen many times. This beta chain is off target for a library built for alpha chains, so its abundance means little. The rearrangement joins TRBV13 to TRBJ2-1; 10 bases map to TRBD1. The CDR3 contains 16 residues. V lost 5 bases and J lost 4; bases outside the gene matches: 8. The germline CDR1 and CDR2 sequences are PRHDT and FYEKMQ (reference sequence). The CDR3 coding sequence is TGTGCCAGCAGCCAAGGACCGGGACAGGGGTACAATGAGCAGTTCTTC. Its protein is CASSQGPGQGYNEQFF. Together with reference TRBV13 and TRBJ2-1, the CDR3 gives the full variable domain: AAGVIQSPRHLIKEKRETATLKCYPIPRHDTVYWYQQGPGQDPQFLISFYEKMQSDKGSIPDRFSAQQFSDYHSELNMSSLELGDSALYFCASSQGPGQGYNEQFFGPGTRLTVL.

In the case of this clonotype: The library was prepared for alpha chains; this beta chain is a stray read, so its frequency means little. The genes are TRBV29-1 and TRBJ2-1, with D possibly being TRBD2 (5 bases). CDR1 SQVTM and CDR2 ANQGSEA come from the germline V gene. The germline V and J ends were trimmed by 6 bases and 1 base, with 10 bases remaining between them. The length of the CDR3 is 13 residues. This CDR3 reads CSVEGGSYNEQFF. The CDR3 DNA sequence: TGCAGCGTCGAGGGCGGGTCCTACAATGAGCAGTTCTTC.

Within the sample, this clonotype is medium-sized. This beta chain came through as a stray read in a library set up for alpha chains, and its size says little. V gene TRBV6-1 combines with J gene TRBJ2-1; TRBD2 agrees at 8 bases. CDR1 MNHNS and CDR2 SASEGT come from the germline V gene. This CDR3 contains 17 residues. Germline trimming cut 0 bases from V and 3 bases from J; bases unmatched to any gene: 7. DNA for the CDR3: TGTGCCAGCAGTGAAGCACCCGGGGGGGTTTTCTACAATGAGCAGTTCTTC. This codes for CASSEAPGGVFYNEQFF.

By frequency in the sample, this clonotype is medium-sized. Since the library was made to target alpha chains, this beta chain is a stray read and its abundance is not meaningful. This sequence joins TRBV6-4 and TRBJ2-1; TRBD2 matches at 9 bases. Per germline, CDR1 MRHNA and CDR2 SNTAGT. V lost 5 bases, J lost 6 bases, and 8 bases stayed unmatched. This CDR3 is built from 15 residues. As DNA, the CDR3 is TGTGCCAGCAGTCAATGGCGGGAGGGCCCCAATGAGCAGTTCTTC. Its translation: CASSQWREGPNEQFF.

This clonotype was recorded at least ten times. This beta chain came through as a stray read in a library set up for alpha chains, and its size says little. The chain carries TRBV4-1 and TRBJ2-1, with a weak D call TRBD2 (6 bases). CDR3 length: 15 residues. V was pared by 5 bases and J by 6 bases, with 17 bases between. The germline V gene has CDR1 MGHRA and CDR2 YSYEKL. CDR3 residues: CASSSTPGSLNEQFF. In DNA, the CDR3 is TGCGCCAGCAGCTCAACCCCCGGGAGCCTCAATGAGCAGTTCTTC.

This clonotype is termed medium-sized. Since the library was made to target alpha chains, this beta chain is a stray read and its abundance is not meaningful. V gene TRBV12-3 or TRBV12-4 combines with J gene TRBJ1-2; 9 positions agree with TRBD1. With 4 bases clipped from V and 4 bases from J, the junction kept 7 bases outside the gene matches. The CDR3 extends over 15 amino acids. In nucleotides, the CDR3 is TGTGCCAGCAGTTCGGGACAGGGATTGAGCTATGGCTACACCTTC. Protein product: CASSSGQGLSYGYTF.

Note on this clonotype: The size of this beta chain means little, since it is a stray read in a library made for alpha chains. The chain combines TRBV20-1 with TRBJ2-3; D is unclear. The CDR3 totals 13 residues. Trimming took off 4 bases at V and 0 bases at J, with 8 bases between the two ends. Germline CDR1 and CDR2: DFQATT and SNEGSKA (reference sequence). The CDR3 bases are TGCAGTGCTATAGGTACTAGCACAGATACGCAGTATTTT. Residues: CSAIGTSTDTQYF.

This clonotype was found many times. As an off-target read in a library built for alpha chains, this beta chain has a frequency of little significance. The J gene is TRBJ2-7, the V gene TRBV5-6, with a tentative D call TRBD1 (5 bases). The CDR3 is made up of 15 amino acids. The germline gives CDR1 SGHDT, CDR2 YYEEEE. Trimming removed 1 base from V and 0 bases from J, with 11 bases in between. The CDR3 region has the DNA TGTGCCAGCAGCTTGACAGGAAGCCTCTCCTACGAGCAGTACTTC. This gives the protein CASSLTGSLSYEQYF.

By share, this clonotype ranks as medium-sized. Found in a library prepared for alpha chains, this beta chain is an off-target read, and its abundance has little meaning. The chain joins TRBV7-9 to TRBJ1-2; weak D call: TRBD1 (5 bases). V was trimmed by 5 bases and J by 8 bases, leaving 18 bases between them. This CDR3 is built from 14 residues. The germline CDR1 and CDR2 sequences are SEHNR and FQNEAQ (reference sequence). The chain's CDR3 is CASSPRDPVRGYTF. Written as DNA, the CDR3 is TGTGCCAGCAGCCCTAGGGACCCCGTGAGAGGCTACACCTTC.